The source of this TCR beta chain is a study of blood T cell repertoires in COVID-19. The CDR3 spans 12 residues. Germline V gene data show CDR1 as SGHNT and CDR2 as YYREEE (reference sequence). V shed 10 bases and J shed 5 bases, with 16 bases lying between them. This clone was detected a few times. Assay: immunoSEQ multiplex PCR; the TCRdb copy retains only in-frame clones and omits some. The sample has around 700,000 clones; 90% are singletons. Specimen: peripheral blood. This receptor was taken from a woman aged 18-29 years with acute or convalescent COVID-19. The chain couples TRBV5-4 to TRBJ2-7, with D perhaps TRBD2 (6 bases). CDR3 in DNA: TGTGCCGGTGGGGGGATCCATGACGAGCAGTACTTC. It is translated as CAGGGIHDEQYF. The full variable domain, in which reference TRBV5-4 and TRBJ2-7 provide the parts outside the CDR3, is ETGVTQSPTHLIKTRGQQVTLRCSSQSGHNTVSWYQQALGQGPQFIFQYYREEENGRGNFPPRFSGLQFPNYSSELNVNALELDDSALYLCAGGGIHDEQYFGPGTRLTVT.